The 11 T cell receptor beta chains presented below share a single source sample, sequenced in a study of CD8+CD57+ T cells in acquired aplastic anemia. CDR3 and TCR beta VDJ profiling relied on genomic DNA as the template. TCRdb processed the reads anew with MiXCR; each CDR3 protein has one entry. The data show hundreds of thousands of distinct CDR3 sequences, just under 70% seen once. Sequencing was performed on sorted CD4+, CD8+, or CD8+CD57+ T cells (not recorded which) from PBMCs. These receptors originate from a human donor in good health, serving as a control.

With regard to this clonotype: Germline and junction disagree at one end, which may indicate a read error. The DNA for the CDR3 is TGTGCCAGCAGCGTATTTAACCCCGGGGCAGACAGCTTC. Its protein is CASSVFNPGADSF. This chain uses TRBV7-6 with TRBJ1-2; tentative D call: TRBD1 (5 bases). Germline V gene lookup returns CDR1 SGHVS and CDR2 FNYEAQ. The CDR3 runs 13 residues.

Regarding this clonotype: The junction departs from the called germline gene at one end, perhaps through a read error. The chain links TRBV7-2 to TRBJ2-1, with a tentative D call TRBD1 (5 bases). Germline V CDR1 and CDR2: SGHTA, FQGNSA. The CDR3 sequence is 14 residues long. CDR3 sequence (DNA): TGTGCCAGCAGCTTAGTGAAGGGGCCAGGAAACACCATATTC. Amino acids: CASSLVKGPGNTIF.

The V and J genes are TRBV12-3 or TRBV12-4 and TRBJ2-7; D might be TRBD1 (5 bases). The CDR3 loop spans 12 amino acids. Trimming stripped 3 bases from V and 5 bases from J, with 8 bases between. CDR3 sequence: CASSFRDHEQYF. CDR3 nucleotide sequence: TGTGCCAGCAGTTTCAGGGATCACGAGCAGTACTTC.

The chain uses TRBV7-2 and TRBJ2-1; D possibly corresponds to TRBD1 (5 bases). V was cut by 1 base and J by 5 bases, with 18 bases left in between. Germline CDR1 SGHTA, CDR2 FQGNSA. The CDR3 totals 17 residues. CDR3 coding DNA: TGTGCCAGCAGCTTAGTGTTCAGGGCAGCAGGAGACAATGAGCAGTTCTTC. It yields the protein CASSLVFRAAGDNEQFF.

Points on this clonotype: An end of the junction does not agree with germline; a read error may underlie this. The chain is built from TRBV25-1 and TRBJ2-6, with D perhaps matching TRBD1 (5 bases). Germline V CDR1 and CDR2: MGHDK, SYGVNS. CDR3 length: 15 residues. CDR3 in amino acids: CASSEYNSGADVLTF. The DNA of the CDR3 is TGTGCCAGCAGTGAATATAACTCTGGGGCCGACGTCCTGACTTTC. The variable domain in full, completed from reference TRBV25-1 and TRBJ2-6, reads EADIYQTPRYLVIGTGKKITLECSQTMGHDKMYWYQQDPGMELHLIHYSYGVNSTEKGDLSSESTVSRIRTEHFPLTLESARPSHTSQYLCASSEYNSGADVLTFGAGSRLTVL.

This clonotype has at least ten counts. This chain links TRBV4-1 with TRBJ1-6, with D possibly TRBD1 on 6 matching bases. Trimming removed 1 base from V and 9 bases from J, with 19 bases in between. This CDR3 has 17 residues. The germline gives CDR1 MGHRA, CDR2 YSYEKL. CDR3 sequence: CASSQALGGTDGSPLHF. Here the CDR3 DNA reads TGCGCCAGCAGCCAAGCCTTGGGGGGCACGGATGGTTCACCCCTCCACTTT.

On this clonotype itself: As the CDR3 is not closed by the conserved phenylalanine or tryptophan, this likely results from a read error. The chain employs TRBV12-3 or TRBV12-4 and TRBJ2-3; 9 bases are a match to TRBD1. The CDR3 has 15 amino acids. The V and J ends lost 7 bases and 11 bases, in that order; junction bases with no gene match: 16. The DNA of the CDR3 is TGTGCCAGCACCCTTTCCGGGACAGGGAACTACGAGCAGTATCTT. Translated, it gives CASTLSGTGNYEQYL.

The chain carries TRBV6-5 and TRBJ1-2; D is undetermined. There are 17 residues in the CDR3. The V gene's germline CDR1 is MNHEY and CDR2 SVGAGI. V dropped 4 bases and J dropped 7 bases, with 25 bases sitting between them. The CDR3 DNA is TGTGCCAGCAGTTCGTTTAATGAGCAGGAAATCGGCGGTGGCTACACCTTC. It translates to CASSSFNEQEIGGGYTF.

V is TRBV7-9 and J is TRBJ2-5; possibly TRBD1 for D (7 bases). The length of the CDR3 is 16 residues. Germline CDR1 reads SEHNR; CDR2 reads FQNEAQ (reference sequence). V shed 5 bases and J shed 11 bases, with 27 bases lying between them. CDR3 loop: CASSPGGQDGDTKQYF. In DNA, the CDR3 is TGTGCCAGCAGCCCAGGGGGGCAAGACGGTGATACGAAGCAGTACTTC.

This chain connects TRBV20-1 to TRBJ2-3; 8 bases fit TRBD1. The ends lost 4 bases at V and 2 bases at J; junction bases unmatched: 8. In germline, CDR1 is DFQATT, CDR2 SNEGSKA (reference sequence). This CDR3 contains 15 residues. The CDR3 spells CSAIPRGRPTDTQYF. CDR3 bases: TGCAGTGCTATCCCCAGGGGGCGGCCCACAGATACGCAGTATTTT.

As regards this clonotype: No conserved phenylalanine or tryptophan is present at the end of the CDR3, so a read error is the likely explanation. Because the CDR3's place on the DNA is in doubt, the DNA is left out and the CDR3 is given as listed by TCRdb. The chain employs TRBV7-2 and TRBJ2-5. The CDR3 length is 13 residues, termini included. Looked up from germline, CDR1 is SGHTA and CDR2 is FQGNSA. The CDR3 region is CASSLVQKGTYYY.